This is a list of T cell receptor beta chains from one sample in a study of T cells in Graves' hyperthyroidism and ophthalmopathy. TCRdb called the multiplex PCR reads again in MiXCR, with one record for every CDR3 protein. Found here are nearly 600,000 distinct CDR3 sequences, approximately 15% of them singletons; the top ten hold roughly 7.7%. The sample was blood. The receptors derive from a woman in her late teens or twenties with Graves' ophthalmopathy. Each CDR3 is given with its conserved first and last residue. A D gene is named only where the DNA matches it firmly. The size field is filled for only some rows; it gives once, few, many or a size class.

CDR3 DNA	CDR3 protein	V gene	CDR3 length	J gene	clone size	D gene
TGTGCCAGCAGCCAAGATGCAACAGGGGGTACAGATACGCAGTATTTT	CASSQDATGGTDTQYF	TRBV14	16	TRBJ2-3	many	TRBD1
TGCAGTGCTAGGGGGGCTAGCGGAACCGGGGAGCTGTTTTTT	CSARGASGTGELFF	TRBV20-1	14	TRBJ2-2	.	.
TGTGCCAGCAGGCTACAGGGGGCCTACGAGCAGTACTTC	CASRLQGAYEQYF	TRBV27	13	TRBJ2-7	many	TRBD1
TGTGCCAGCACCGGGACACCAGAACGCTCTGGAAACACCATATATTTT	CASTGTPERSGNTIYF	TRBV11-2	16	TRBJ1-3	.	.
TGTGCCAGCAGTTTAAACGGCTGGGAGCAGTACTTC	CASSLNGWEQYF	TRBV27	12	TRBJ2-7	many	.
TGTGCCAGCAGCCAAGGACTAGCGGGAGTTTACGAGCAGTACTTC	CASSQGLAGVYEQYF	TRBV3-1	15	TRBJ2-7	many	TRBD2
TGCAGTTCCCTAATTAGGACAGGGCTCGGTGAAGCTTTCTTT	CSSLIRTGLGEAFF	TRBV20-1	14	TRBJ1-1	.	TRBD1
TGTGCCAGCAGCTCCAGGAGGAGGATGCCAACAACTAATGAAAAACTGTTTTTT	CASSSRRRMPTTNEKLFF	TRBV7-2	18	TRBJ1-4	.	.
TGTGCCAGGGATCAGGGACCGAGTCAAGAGGGGGCGTCCGGGGAGCTGTTTTTT	CARDQGPSQEGASGELFF	TRBV2	18	TRBJ2-2	many	TRBD1
TGTGCCAGCCTTCCTCCGGGACACAACTATGGCTACACCTTC	CASLPPGHNYGYTF	TRBV28	14	TRBJ1-2	many	.
TGTGCCAGCAGTGACGGCGGCACTAGCACAGATACGCAGTATTTT	CASSDGGTSTDTQYF	TRBV2	15	TRBJ2-3	many	.
TGTGCCACCAGCAGAGTTGGGATCAGCTGGCGGAACACTGAAGCTTTCTTT	CATSRVGISWRNTEAFF	TRBV15	17	TRBJ1-1	.	.
TGTGCCAGCAGTGAAGGCGGGATGGGTCAGCCCCAGCATTTT	CASSEGGMGQPQHF	TRBV2	14	TRBJ1-5	many	.
TGTGCCAGCCGAAGCGGGACCTCCTACGAGCAGTACTTC	CASRSGTSYEQYF	TRBV27	13	TRBJ2-7	many	TRBD2
TGTGCCTGGAGTGTTGGCCAGGGTGCCTCACCCCTCCACTTT	CAWSVGQGASPLHF	TRBV30	14	TRBJ1-6	few	.
TGTGCCAGCACCCTGCAGAGCTCCTACGAGCAGTACTTC	CASTLQSSYEQYF	TRBV6-1	13	TRBJ2-7	many	.
TGTGCCAGCAGTTACTCGATTGGGACGGACAATGAGCAGTTCTTC	CASSYSIGTDNEQFF	TRBV6-5	15	TRBJ2-1	many	.
TGCAGTGCTAGAGATCTTCGCGGCGGGACCCAAGAGACCCAGTACTTC	CSARDLRGGTQETQYF	TRBV20-1	16	TRBJ2-5	many	.
TGTGCCAGCAGTTTAATTATTGGGGGGAAAACTGAAGCTTTCTTT	CASSLIIGGKTEAFF	TRBV28	15	TRBJ1-1	many	.
TGTGCCAGCAGCCCCGTTAGCGGGAGGGCAGGCAATGAGCAGTTCTTC	CASSPVSGRAGNEQFF	TRBV7-9	16	TRBJ2-1	many	TRBD2
TGTGCCTGGAGGAGACTCCTCACCGGGGAGCTGTTTTTT	CAWRRLLTGELFF	TRBV30	13	TRBJ2-2	many	.
TGTGCCAGCAGTTTTAGCGGGAGGTCCTACGAGCAGTACTTC	CASSFSGRSYEQYF	TRBV28	14	TRBJ2-7	many	TRBD2
TGTGCCAGCAGCCAAGATCTTCGGGGGGCCAACGTCCTGACTTTC	CASSQDLRGANVLTF	TRBV3-1	15	TRBJ2-6	many	.
TGTGCCAGCAGTGAGGCTGAACTGGACGGATCAAAGTACTTC	CASSEAELDGSKYF	TRBV6-1	14	TRBJ2-5	many	.
TGTGCCAGCAGCCCCCTAGCGGAGGTCAATGAGCAGTTCTTC	CASSPLAEVNEQFF	TRBV7-2	14	TRBJ2-1	many	TRBD2
TGTGCCAGCAGTCTCCGGGCCGGCAGAATGACAGATTCCTACGAGCAGTACTTC	CASSLRAGRMTDSYEQYF	TRBV27	18	TRBJ2-7	few	.
TGCAGCGTTGAAGATGGAAGGGGGATCTATGGCTACACCTTC	CSVEDGRGIYGYTF	TRBV29-1	14	TRBJ1-2	few	.
TGTGCCAGCAGAGTTTTCCCCGGACGGCTTAATGAAAAACTGTTTTTT	CASRVFPGRLNEKLFF	TRBV27	16	TRBJ1-4	many	.
TGTGCCAGCAGCTTGGAAGGGGGTCCCTACGAGCAGTACTTC	CASSLEGGPYEQYF	TRBV9	14	TRBJ2-7	many	.
TGCGCCAGCAGTAAGGGCGGTAACCACCGGGAGCTGTTTTTT	CASSKGGNHRELFF	TRBV5-1	14	TRBJ2-2	many	.
TGTGCCAGCACAGGACTCTCTACCTCGGCGCAGTACTTC	CASTGLSTSAQYF	TRBV2	13	TRBJ2-7	many	.
TGCGCCAGCAGCCGAGACAGTATGGGGGGCTACACCTTC	CASSRDSMGGYTF	TRBV5-1	13	TRBJ1-2	many	.
TGTGCCTGCGCTAGCAAAGAGAACCCCTACGAGCAGTACTTC	CACASKENPYEQYF	TRBV30	14	TRBJ2-7	few	.
TGCAGTGCTACAGGGGGGAAAGAAAAACTGTTTTTT	CSATGGKEKLFF	TRBV20-1	12	TRBJ1-4	many	TRBD1
TGTGCCAGCAGAACCCGGGACGTCAATGAAAAACTGTTTTTT	CASRTRDVNEKLFF	TRBV6-1	14	TRBJ1-4	many	.
TGTGCCAGCAGCCATGGAGCGGGTGACAAAAACATTCAGTACTTC	CASSHGAGDKNIQYF	TRBV6-1	15	TRBJ2-4	.	.
TGTGCCAGCAGCGTGTTTCTAGCGGTTTCCTACAATGAGCAGTTCTTC	CASSVFLAVSYNEQFF	TRBV7-8	16	TRBJ2-1	few	TRBD2
TGTGCCACCAGGGGTCAATTTGGTGAGCAGTTCTTC	CATRGQFGEQFF	TRBV10-3	12	TRBJ2-1	.	.
TGTGCCAGCAGTGCCGGGCCGAACACTGAAGCTTTCTTT	CASSAGPNTEAFF	TRBV12-3/TRBV12-4	13	TRBJ1-1	many	.
TGTGCCAGCAGCCGGGGACTACCCTTGAGCTCCTACGAGCAGTACTTC	CASSRGLPLSSYEQYF	TRBV27	16	TRBJ2-7	.	TRBD2
TGTGCCAGCAACCCAGCGGCAAAAAATCAGCCCCAGCATTTT	CASNPAAKNQPQHF	TRBV2	14	TRBJ1-5	many	.
TGTGCCAGCAGCGTAGAGGGGACGGGGGGGCTAGGTGAAGCTTTCTTT	CASSVEGTGGLGEAFF	TRBV9	16	TRBJ1-1	many	.
TGTGCCAGCTCACCAAAACCGGGACAGGGGGCTAATCAGCCCCAGCATTTT	CASSPKPGQGANQPQHF	TRBV18	17	TRBJ1-5	.	TRBD1
TGTGCCAGCAGCTCAGGACCCCTGGGGGTGGCTTTCTTT	CASSSGPLGVAFF	TRBV7-9	13	TRBJ1-1	many	.
TGTGCCAGCAGATGGCAGGGGGCGCACGAAAAACTGTTTTTT	CASRWQGAHEKLFF	TRBV6-1	14	TRBJ1-4	.	TRBD1
TGTGCCAGCAGTTACTCGAACAGGATCTACGAGCAGTACTTC	CASSYSNRIYEQYF	TRBV6-6	14	TRBJ2-7	many	.
TGTGCCAGCAGTTTCCCCTTCTGGGGGAGCGAGGAGGCTTTCTTT	CASSFPFWGSEEAFF	TRBV28	15	TRBJ1-1	many	.
TGTGCCGGCAGTTCCGGAAACGAGCAGTACTTC	CAGSSGNEQYF	TRBV27	11	TRBJ2-7	.	.
TGCAGCGTTGGAGGGGAACAGGGATGGAGCTACAATGAGCAGTTCTTC	CSVGGEQGWSYNEQFF	TRBV29-1	16	TRBJ2-1	many	.
TGCAGTGCTCCTTTTATTAAGCAGTCTCTCATTTTGAGCTCCTACAATGAGCAGTTCTTC	CSAPFIKQSLILSSYNEQFF	TRBV20-1	20	TRBJ2-1	many	.
TGTGCCAGCAGTGCACCGGGACAGGGCCTCCCGTATGGCTACACCTTC	CASSAPGQGLPYGYTF	TRBV6-2/TRBV6-3	16	TRBJ1-2	.	TRBD1
TGTGCCAGCAGTACAGGGGTCACCTCTGGAAACACCATATATTTT	CASSTGVTSGNTIYF	TRBV28	15	TRBJ1-3	few	TRBD1
TGCAGTGCATTAGGCAGGGACGCCTATGGCTACACCTTC	CSALGRDAYGYTF	TRBV29-1	13	TRBJ1-2	.	.
TGTGCCAGCAGCTGGGACAGCGGGCCATACGAGCAGTACTTC	CASSWDSGPYEQYF	TRBV11-2	14	TRBJ2-7	many	.
TGTGCCAGCGGATCCCCGGGACAGGGGACAGATACGCAGTATTTT	CASGSPGQGTDTQYF	TRBV6-1	15	TRBJ2-3	many	TRBD1
TGTGCCAGCAGCGCCCGCTCCTTCGCCGGGCCCTCCTCTGGAAACACCATATATTTT	CASSARSFAGPSSGNTIYF	TRBV9	19	TRBJ1-3	.	.
TGTGCTAGCAGCCCATTCGGGAGCGGGTACAATGAGCAGTTCTTC	CASSPFGSGYNEQFF	TRBV7-7	15	TRBJ2-1	many	.
TGTGCCAGCAGTACCAGGACTAGCGGACAACTCACAGATACGCAGTATTTT	CASSTRTSGQLTDTQYF	TRBV28	17	TRBJ2-3	.	TRBD2
TGTGCCAGCAGTGAAGTTTCGTCGGGCAGGTTTGGCTACACCTTC	CASSEVSSGRFGYTF	TRBV6-1	15	TRBJ1-2	few	.
TGTGCCAGCAGTTTCCCGACAGGGGGGCACACTGAAGCTTTCTTT	CASSFPTGGHTEAFF	TRBV6-2/TRBV6-3	15	TRBJ1-1	many	TRBD1